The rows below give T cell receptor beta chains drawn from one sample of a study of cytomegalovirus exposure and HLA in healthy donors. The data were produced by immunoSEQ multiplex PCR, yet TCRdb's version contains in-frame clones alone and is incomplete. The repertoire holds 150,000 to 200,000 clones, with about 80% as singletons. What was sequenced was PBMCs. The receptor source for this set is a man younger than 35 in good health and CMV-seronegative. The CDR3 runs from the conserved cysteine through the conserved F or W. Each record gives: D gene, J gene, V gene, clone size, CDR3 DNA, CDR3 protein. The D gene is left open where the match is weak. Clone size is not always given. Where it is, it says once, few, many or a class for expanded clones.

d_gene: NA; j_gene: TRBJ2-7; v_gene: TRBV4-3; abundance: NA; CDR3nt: TGCGCCAGCAGCCAAGATGTTGGGCCGCTCGACTACGAGCAGTACTTC; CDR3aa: CASSQDVGPLDYEQYF
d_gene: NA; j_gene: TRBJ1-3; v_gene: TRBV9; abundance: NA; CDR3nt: TGTGCCAGCAGCGTAGAGATCCCTGGTCGGTCTGGAAACACCATATATTTT; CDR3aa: CASSVEIPGRSGNTIYF
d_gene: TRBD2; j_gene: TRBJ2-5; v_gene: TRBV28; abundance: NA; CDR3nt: TGTGCCAGCAGTACTCTGCGATCCATCCGTGAGCGGGGGTACCAAGAGACCCAGTACTTC; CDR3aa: CASSTLRSIRERGYQETQYF
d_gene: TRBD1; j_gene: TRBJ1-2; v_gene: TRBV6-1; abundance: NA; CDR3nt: TGTGCCAGCCGCCTGACAGGGATCTATGGCTACACCTTC; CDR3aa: CASRLTGIYGYTF
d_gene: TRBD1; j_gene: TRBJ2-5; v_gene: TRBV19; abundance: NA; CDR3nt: TGTGCCAGTAGGGGGACAGGGGAAGAGACCCAGTACTTC; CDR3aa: CASRGTGEETQYF
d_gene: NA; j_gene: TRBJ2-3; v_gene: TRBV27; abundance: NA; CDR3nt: TGTGCCAGCAGTCTACTAGGGTCTGGCACAGATACGCAGTATTTT; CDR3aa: CASSLLGSGTDTQYF
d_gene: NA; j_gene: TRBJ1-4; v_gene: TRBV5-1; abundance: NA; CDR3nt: TGCGCCAGCAGCTTGCTTTCCACTAATGAAAAACTGTTTTTT; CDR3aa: CASSLLSTNEKLFF
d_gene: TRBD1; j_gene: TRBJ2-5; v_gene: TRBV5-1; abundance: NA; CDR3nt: TGCGCCAGCAGCTTTGCAGGGGGCGCGGGGGAGACCCAGTACTTC; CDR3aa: CASSFAGGAGETQYF
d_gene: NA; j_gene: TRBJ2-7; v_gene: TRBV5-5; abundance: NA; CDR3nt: TGTGCCAGCAGCTTGGATCCGGGTTCCTACGAGCAGTACTTC; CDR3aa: CASSLDPGSYEQYF
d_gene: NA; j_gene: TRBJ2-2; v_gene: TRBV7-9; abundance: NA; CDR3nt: TGTGCCAGCAGCTTACCAGGGACCGGGGAGCTGTTTTTT; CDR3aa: CASSLPGTGELFF
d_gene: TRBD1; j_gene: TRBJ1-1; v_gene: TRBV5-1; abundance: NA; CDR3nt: TGCGCCAGCAGCTCTCGGACAGGAGGTATGAACACTGAAGCTTTCTTT; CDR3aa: CASSSRTGGMNTEAFF
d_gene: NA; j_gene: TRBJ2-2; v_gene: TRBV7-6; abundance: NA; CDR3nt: TGTGCCAGCAGCTTCGCTCCAGCGAACACCGGGGAGCTGTTTTTT; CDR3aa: CASSFAPANTGELFF
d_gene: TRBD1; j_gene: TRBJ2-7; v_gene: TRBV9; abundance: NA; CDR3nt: TGTGCCAGCAGCCCCCTGGGGGCAGGGGGATCCTACGAGCAGTACTTC; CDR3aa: CASSPLGAGGSYEQYF
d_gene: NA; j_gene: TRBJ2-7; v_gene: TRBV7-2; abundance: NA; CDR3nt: TGTGCCAGCAGCCCGAGTTCCTACGAGCAGTACTTC; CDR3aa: CASSPSSYEQYF
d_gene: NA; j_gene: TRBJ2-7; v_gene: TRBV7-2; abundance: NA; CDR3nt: TGTGCCAGCAGCTTGGGCAACTCCTACGAGCAGTACTTC; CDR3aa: CASSLGNSYEQYF
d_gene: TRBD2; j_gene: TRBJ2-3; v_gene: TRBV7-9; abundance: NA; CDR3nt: TGTGCCAGCAGCTTACCTAGCGGGAAATGGGACACTAGCACAGATACGCAGTATTTT; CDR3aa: CASSLPSGKWDTSTDTQYF
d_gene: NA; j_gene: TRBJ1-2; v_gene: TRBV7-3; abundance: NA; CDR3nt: TGTGCCAGCAGCTTAAGGGGCCTAGATGGCTACACCTTC; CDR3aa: CASSLRGLDGYTF
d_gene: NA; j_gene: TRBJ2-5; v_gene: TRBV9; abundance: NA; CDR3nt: TGTGCCAGCAGCGTTGACATACAAGAGACCCAGTACTTC; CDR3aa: CASSVDIQETQYF
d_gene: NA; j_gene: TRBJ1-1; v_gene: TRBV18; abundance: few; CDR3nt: TGTGCCAGCTCAGAGAGAGAGACTGAAGCTTTCTTT; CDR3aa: CASSERETEAFF
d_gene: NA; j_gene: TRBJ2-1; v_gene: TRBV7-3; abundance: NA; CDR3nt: TGTGCCAGCAGCTTAGTAACAGGAGCATACAATGAGCAGTTCTTC; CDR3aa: CASSLVTGAYNEQFF
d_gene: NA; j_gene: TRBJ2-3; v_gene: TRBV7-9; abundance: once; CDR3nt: TGTGCCAGCACCAAAGGGGGTAGGCCCACAGATACGCAGTATTTT; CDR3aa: CASTKGGRPTDTQYF
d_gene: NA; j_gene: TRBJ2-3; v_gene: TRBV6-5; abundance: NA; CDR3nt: TGTGCCACCTCCTTGGGGGGAGGTACAGATACGCAGTATTTT; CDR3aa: CATSLGGGTDTQYF
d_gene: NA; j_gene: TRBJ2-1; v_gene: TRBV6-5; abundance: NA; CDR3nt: TGTGCCACCAACCGCGGGGCGCCTAACAATGAGCAGTTCTTC; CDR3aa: CATNRGAPNNEQFF
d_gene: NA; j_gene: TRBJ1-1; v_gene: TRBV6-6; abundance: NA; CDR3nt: TGTGCCAGCTTCCCTATGTTTTACACTGAAGCTTTCTTT; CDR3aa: CASFPMFYTEAFF
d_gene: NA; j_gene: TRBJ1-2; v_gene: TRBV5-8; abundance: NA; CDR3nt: TGTGCCAGCAGCTTGGTGTTGGAGGAGGGCTACACCTTC; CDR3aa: CASSLVLEEGYTF
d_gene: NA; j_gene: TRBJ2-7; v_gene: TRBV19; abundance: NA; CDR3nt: TGTGCCAGTAGTGCAGATTACGAGCAGTACTTC; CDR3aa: CASSADYEQYF
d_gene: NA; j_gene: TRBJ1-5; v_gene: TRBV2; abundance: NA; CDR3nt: TGTGCCAGCACGGAGGGCAATCAGCCCCAGCATTTT; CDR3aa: CASTEGNQPQHF
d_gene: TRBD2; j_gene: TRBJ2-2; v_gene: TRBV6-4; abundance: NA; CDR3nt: TGTGCCAGCAGTGAAAACGGGGGGGCCCTGACCGGGGAGCTGTTTTTT; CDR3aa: CASSENGGALTGELFF
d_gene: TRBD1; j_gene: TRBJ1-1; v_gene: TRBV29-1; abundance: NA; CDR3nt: TGCAGCGTTGACACGTTACAGGGGCAAAACACTGAAGCTTTCTTT; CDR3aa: CSVDTLQGQNTEAFF
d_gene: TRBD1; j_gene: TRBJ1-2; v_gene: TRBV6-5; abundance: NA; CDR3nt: TGTGCCAGCACCACCAGGGGGACAGACTACACCTTC; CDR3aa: CASTTRGTDYTF
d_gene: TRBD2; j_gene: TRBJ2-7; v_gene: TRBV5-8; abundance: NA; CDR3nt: TGTGCCAGCAGCATCGGGACTAGCCGCCCGGAGTTC; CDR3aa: CASSIGTSRPEF
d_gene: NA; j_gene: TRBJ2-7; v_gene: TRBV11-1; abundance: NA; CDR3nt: TGTGCCAGCAGTTCCGCCCAGGTATCCTACGAGCAGTACTTC; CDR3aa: CASSSAQVSYEQYF
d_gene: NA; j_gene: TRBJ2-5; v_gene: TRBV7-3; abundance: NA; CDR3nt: TGTGCCAGCAGCTCTGGTGGTGCGGGGAAAGAGACCCAGTACTTC; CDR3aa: CASSSGGAGKETQYF
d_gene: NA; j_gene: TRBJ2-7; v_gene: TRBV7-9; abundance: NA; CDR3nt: TGTGCCAGCAGCTTAAGGGATTTGGGGAGGCAGTACTTC; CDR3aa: CASSLRDLGRQYF
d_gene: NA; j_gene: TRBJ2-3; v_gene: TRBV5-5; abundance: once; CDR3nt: TGTGCCAGCAGTCTGAGGGTCACAGATACGCAGTATTTT; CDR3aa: CASSLRVTDTQYF
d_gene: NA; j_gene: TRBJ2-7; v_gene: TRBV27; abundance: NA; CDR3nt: TGTGCCAGCAGACAGACAGGTACCCCCTACGAGCAGTACTTC; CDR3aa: CASRQTGTPYEQYF
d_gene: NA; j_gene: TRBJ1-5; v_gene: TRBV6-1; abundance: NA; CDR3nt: TGTGCCAGCGGGTCTAGGACAGTAAGTCAGCCCCAGCATTTT; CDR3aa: CASGSRTVSQPQHF
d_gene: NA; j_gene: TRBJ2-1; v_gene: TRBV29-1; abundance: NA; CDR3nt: TGCAGCGTTGGAGGACTTATCAATGAGCAGTTCTTC; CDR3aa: CSVGGLINEQFF
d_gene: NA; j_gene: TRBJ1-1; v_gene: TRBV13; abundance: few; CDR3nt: TGTGCCAGCAGCACCCAGGGTCTGGACACTGAAGCTTTCTTT; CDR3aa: CASSTQGLDTEAFF
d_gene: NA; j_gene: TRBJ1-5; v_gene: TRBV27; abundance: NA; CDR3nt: TGTGCCAGCAGTTCCTCGACAGATAGCAATCAGCCCCAGCATTTT; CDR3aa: CASSSSTDSNQPQHF
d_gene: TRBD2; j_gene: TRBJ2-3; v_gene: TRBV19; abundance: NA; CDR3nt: TGTGCCACCGGACTAGCGGGGAACACAGATACGCAGTATTTT; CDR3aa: CATGLAGNTDTQYF
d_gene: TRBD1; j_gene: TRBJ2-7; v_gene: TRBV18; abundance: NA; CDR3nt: TGTGCCAGCTCACCCCGACAGGGTGACGAGCAGTACTTC; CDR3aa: CASSPRQGDEQYF
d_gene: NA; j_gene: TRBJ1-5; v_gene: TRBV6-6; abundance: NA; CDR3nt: TGTGCCAGCAGCGGACTCTCCGAGGGGGCCCAGCATTTT; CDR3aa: CASSGLSEGAQHF
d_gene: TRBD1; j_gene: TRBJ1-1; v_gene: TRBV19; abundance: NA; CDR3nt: TGTGCCAGTAGTATCCGCCAGGACAGGAAGAACACTGAAGCTTTCTTT; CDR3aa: CASSIRQDRKNTEAFF
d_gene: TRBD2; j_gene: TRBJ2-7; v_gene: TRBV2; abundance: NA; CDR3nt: TGTGCCAGCCGGGGGGACGGTAGCGGGGTCCCCGAGCAGTACTTC; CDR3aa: CASRGDGSGVPEQYF
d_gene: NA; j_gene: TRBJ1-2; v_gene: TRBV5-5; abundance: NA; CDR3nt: TGTGCCAGCAGCTTGGGAGGCGGGGGGGAATATGGCTACACCTTC; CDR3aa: CASSLGGGGEYGYTF
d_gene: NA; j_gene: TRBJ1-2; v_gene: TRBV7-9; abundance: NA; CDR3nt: TGTGCCAGCAGCTTACCGGGGAGGGGGGGTGGCTACACCTTC; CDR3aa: CASSLPGRGGGYTF
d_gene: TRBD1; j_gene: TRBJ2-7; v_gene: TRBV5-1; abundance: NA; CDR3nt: TGCGCCAGCAGCTTGGATGGGACAGGTGAAGAGCAGTACTTC; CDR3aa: CASSLDGTGEEQYF
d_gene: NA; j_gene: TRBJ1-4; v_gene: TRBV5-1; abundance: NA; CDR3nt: TGCGCCAGCCAGGGATCGGGTTGGGGAAATGAAAAACTGTTTTTT; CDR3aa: CASQGSGWGNEKLFF
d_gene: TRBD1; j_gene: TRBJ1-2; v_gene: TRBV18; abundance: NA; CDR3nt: TGTGCCAGCTCACCGGACAGGGGAGGAGAGTATGGCTACACCTTC; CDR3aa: CASSPDRGGEYGYTF
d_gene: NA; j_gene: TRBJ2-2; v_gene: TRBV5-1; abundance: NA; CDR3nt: TGCGCCAGCAGCTTGGTAGCGGAGGGCACCGGGGAGCTGTTTTTT; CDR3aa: CASSLVAEGTGELFF
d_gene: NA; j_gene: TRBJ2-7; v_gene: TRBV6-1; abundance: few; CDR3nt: TGTGCCAGCAGTGAAAACAGGGTAATCTCCTACGAGCAGTACTTC; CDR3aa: CASSENRVISYEQYF